Listed below are T cell receptor beta chains from one sample, sequenced in a study of T cell responses to AZD1222 COVID-19 vaccine. The data were produced by immunoSEQ multiplex PCR, yet TCRdb's version contains in-frame clones alone and is incomplete. Of around 70,000 clones listed, about three quarters were seen once; the top ten hold 9% to 13%. The material sequenced was peripheral blood, taken on day 0 of AZD1222 vaccination. These receptors came from an adult in good health. The CDR3 runs from the conserved cysteine through the conserved F or W. Fields, in order: CDR3 DNA, CDR3 protein, CDR3 length, clone size, D gene, J gene, V gene. D genes are given only for firm matches. Some rows mark clone size as missing; the rest say once, few, many or name a class of expanded clone.

TGTGCCAGCAGTTACCCGACGCCTAACTATGGCTACACCTTC	CASSYPTPNYGYTF	14	NA	NA	TRBJ1-2	TRBV6-6
TGCGCCAGCAGTGATAGAGATGGCCCCCTCCCCCCCTACGAGCAGTACTTC	CASSDRDGPLPPYEQYF	17	once	NA	TRBJ2-7	TRBV10-2
TGCGCCAGCAGCTTGGCTGCAGGGGTCGGCGAGCAGTACTTC	CASSLAAGVGEQYF	14	NA	NA	TRBJ2-7	TRBV5-1
TGTGCCAGCAGCCCCTACCGGACTAGCGGGGTCTCCTACGAGCAGTACTTC	CASSPYRTSGVSYEQYF	17	NA	TRBD2	TRBJ2-7	TRBV3-1/TRBV3-2
TGTGCCAGCACCCCGGGACTAGCGGGGGGGCAAGATACGCAGTATTTT	CASTPGLAGGQDTQYF	16	NA	TRBD2	TRBJ2-3	TRBV2
TGTGCCAGCAGTTTCACCCACCGGGAGACCCAGTACTTC	CASSFTHRETQYF	13	NA	NA	TRBJ2-5	TRBV6-5
TGCGCCAGCAGCCAGGAGCTGACAGGGGGCGTAAATACGCAGTATTTT	CASSQELTGGVNTQYF	16	medium-sized	TRBD1	TRBJ2-3	TRBV4-3
TGTGCCAGCAGCCGATCCCGGGAGCACAACACCGGGGAGCTGTTTTTT	CASSRSREHNTGELFF	16	few	NA	TRBJ2-2	TRBV3-1/TRBV3-2
TGTGCCTGGAGTGCCAAGACAGGGGGGGGACCAACTAATGAAAAACTGTTTTTT	CAWSAKTGGGPTNEKLFF	18	NA	TRBD1	TRBJ1-4	TRBV30
TGTGCCAGCTCACCGGGGGGACTAAGCTACGAGCAGTACTTC	CASSPGGLSYEQYF	14	once	TRBD2	TRBJ2-7	TRBV18
TGTGCCAGCAGCGTCTCGGGACAGAATGAAAAACTGTTTTTT	CASSVSGQNEKLFF	14	NA	TRBD1	TRBJ1-4	TRBV9
TGTGCCAGCAGCCTACAAACAGGGAACTATGGCTACACCTTC	CASSLQTGNYGYTF	14	once	NA	TRBJ1-2	TRBV5-5
TGTGCCAGCAGCCAAGAATGGACAGGGGGCTCACCCCTCCACTTT	CASSQEWTGGSPLHF	15	NA	TRBD1	TRBJ1-6	TRBV3-1/TRBV3-2
TGTGCCAGCGGCTTAGGTTGGAATGAGCAGTTCTTC	CASGLGWNEQFF	12	NA	NA	TRBJ2-1	TRBV27
TGCGCCAGCAGCTTGGGCCCTGGGGCCACCTATGGCTACACCTTC	CASSLGPGATYGYTF	15	NA	NA	TRBJ1-2	TRBV5-1
TGTGCCAGCAGTATGCAGGGGTGGGCCGGGGAGCTGTTTTTT	CASSMQGWAGELFF	14	NA	NA	TRBJ2-2	TRBV27